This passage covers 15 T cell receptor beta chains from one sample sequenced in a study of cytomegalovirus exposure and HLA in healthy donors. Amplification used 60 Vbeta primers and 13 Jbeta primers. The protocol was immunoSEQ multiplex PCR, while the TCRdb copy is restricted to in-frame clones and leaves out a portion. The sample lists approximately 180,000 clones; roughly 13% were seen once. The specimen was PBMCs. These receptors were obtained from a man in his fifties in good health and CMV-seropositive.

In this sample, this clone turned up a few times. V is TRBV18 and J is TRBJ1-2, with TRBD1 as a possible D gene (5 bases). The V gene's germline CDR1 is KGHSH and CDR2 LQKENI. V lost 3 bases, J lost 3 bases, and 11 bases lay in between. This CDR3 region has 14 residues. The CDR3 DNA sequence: TGTGCCAGCTCACCCAAAGGGGTTGACTATGGCTACACCTTC. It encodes CASSPKGVDYGYTF.

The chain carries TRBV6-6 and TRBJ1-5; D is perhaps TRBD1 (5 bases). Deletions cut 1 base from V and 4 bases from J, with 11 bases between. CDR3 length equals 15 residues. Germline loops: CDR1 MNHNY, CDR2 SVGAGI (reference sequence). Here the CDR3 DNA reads TGTGCCAGCAGTTACTTCCAGGGTGGAAATCAGCCCCAGCATTTT. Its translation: CASSYFQGGNQPQHF.

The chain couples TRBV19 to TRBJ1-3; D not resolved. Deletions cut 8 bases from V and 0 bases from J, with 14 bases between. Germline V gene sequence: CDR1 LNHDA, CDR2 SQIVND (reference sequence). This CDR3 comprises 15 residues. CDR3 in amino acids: CASHFQASSGNTIYF. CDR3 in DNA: TGTGCCAGTCACTTCCAGGCGAGCTCTGGAAACACCATATATTTT.

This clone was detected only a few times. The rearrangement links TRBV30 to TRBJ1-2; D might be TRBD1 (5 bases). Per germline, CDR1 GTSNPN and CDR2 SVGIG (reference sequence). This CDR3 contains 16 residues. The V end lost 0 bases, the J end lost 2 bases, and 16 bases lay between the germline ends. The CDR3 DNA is TGTGCCTGGAGTGTAGGGTCAGGGTCACAGAACTATGGCTACACCTTC. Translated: CAWSVGSGSQNYGYTF.

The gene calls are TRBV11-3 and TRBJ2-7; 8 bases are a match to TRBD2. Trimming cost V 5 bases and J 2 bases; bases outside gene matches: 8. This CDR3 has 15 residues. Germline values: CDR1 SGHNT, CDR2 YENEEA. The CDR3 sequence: CASSGWGGGPYEQYF. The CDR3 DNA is TGTGCCAGCAGCGGGTGGGGCGGGGGGCCCTACGAGCAGTACTTC.

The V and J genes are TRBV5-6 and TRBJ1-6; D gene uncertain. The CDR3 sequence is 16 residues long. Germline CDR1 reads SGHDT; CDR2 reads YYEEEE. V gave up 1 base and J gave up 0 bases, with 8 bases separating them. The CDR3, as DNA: TGTGCCAGCAGCTTGTCCACCAGCTCCTATAATTCACCCCTCCACTTT. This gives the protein CASSLSTSSYNSPLHF.

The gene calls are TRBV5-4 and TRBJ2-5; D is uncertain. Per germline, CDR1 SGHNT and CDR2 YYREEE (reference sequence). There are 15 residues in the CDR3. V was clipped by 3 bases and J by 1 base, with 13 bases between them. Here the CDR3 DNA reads TGTGCCAGCAGCTCCCAAGCAAGATTCCAAGAGACCCAGTACTTC. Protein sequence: CASSSQARFQETQYF.

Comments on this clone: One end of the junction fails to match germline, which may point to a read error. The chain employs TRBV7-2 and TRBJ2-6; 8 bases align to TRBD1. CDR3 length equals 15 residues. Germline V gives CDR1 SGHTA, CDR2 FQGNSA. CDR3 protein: CANSRGPSGANVLTF. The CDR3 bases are TGTGCCAACAGCAGGGGGCCCTCTGGGGCCAACGTCCTGACTTTC.

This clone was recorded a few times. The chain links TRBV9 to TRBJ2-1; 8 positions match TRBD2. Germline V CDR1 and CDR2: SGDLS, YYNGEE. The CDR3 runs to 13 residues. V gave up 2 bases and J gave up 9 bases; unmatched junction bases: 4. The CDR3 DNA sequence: TGTGCCAGCAGCGTGGCGGGGGGACGTGAGCAGTTCTTC. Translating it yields CASSVAGGREQFF.

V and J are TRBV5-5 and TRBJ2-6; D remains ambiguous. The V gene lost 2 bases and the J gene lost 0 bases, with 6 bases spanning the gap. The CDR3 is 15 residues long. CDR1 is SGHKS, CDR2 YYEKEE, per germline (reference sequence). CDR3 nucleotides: TGTGCCAGCAGCTTCGTCCGCTCTGGGGCCAACGTCCTGACTTTC. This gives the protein CASSFVRSGANVLTF.

The CDR3 region has the DNA TGCGCCAGCAGCCCCGGGTGGGGACCCGGGAGTCAGCCCCAGCATTTT. Translation: CASSPGWGPGSQPQHF. The genes are TRBV5-1 and TRBJ1-5, with TRBD1 as a possible D gene (5 bases). The CDR3 sequence is 16 residues long. The V gene's germline CDR1 is SGHRS and CDR2 YFSETQ. V lost 4 bases to trimming and J lost 6 bases, with 20 bases between them.

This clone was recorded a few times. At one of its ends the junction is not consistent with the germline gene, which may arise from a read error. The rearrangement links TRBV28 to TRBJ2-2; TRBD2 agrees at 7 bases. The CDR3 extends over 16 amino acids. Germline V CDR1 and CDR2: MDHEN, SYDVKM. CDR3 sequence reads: CDSSLSLAVRTGEMFF. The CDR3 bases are TGTGACAGCAGTTTAAGTCTAGCGGTACGCACCGGGGAGATGTTTTTT.

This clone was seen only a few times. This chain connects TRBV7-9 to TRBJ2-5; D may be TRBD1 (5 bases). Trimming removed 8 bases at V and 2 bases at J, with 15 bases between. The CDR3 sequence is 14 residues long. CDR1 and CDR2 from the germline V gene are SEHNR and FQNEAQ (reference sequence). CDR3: CASVDSALQETQYF. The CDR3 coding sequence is TGTGCCAGCGTTGACAGCGCCTTACAAGAGACCCAGTACTTC.

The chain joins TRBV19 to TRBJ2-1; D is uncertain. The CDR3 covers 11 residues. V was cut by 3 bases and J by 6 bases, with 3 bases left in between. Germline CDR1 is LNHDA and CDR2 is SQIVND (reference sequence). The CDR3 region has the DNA TGTGCCAGTAGTATCGTCAATGAGCAGTTCTTC. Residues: CASSIVNEQFF.

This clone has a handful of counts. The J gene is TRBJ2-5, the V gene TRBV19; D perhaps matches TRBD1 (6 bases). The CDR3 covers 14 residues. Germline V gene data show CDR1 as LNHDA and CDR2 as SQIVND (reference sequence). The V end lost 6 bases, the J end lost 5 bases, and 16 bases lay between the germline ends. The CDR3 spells CASSRDTFYETQYF. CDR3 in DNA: TGTGCCAGTAGCCGGGACACCTTTTATGAGACCCAGTACTTC.